These 18 T cell receptor beta chains originate from one sample sequenced in a study of response to subunit inactivated influenza vaccine. One entry per CDR3 protein, called by TCRdb with MiXCR from the RT-PCR reads. Of more than 450,000 distinct CDR3 sequences listed, around 10% are singletons. In addition, the sample was reused for a study of T cells expressing NK-cell markers. This second study notes: TCR beta libraries carry UMIs added by 5'RACE template switching.

The sequences come from PBMCs from blood, collected on the day of vaccination. These receptors were obtained from a man aged 50 to 59 who received an inactivated influenza vaccine.

This rearrangement joins TRBV28 to TRBJ2-2; TRBD1 matches at 8 bases. The V segment lost 6 bases and the J segment 7 bases; nucleotides outside the gene matches: 4. The length of the CDR3 is 13 residues. CDR1 MDHEN and CDR2 SYDVKM come from the germline V gene. The CDR3 nucleotides read TGTGCCAGCAGGACAGGGGCAGTCGGGGAGCTGTTTTTT. It is translated as CASRTGAVGELFF.

The rearrangement uses TRBV5-6 and TRBJ2-2; D is ambiguous. CDR1 SGHDT and CDR2 YYEEEE come from the germline V gene. The V gene lost 7 bases and the J gene lost 2 bases, with 12 bases spanning the gap. The CDR3 is made up of 14 amino acids. Written as DNA, the CDR3 is TGTGCCAGCGGGCGACTTCTTAACACCGGGGAGCTGTTTTTT. Its translation is CASGRLLNTGELFF.

The chain joins TRBV7-8 to TRBJ1-2; possibly TRBD1 for D (6 bases). With 2 bases removed from V and 1 base from J, the gap between germline ends came to 11 bases. Germline CDR1 SGHVS, CDR2 FQNEAQ. The CDR3 length is 15 residues. CDR3 residues: CASSLLQGFNYGYTF. In DNA, the CDR3 is TGTGCCAGCAGCTTATTGCAGGGGTTTAACTATGGCTACACCTTC.

This clonotype showed up just a few times. The chain has TRBV20-1 and TRBJ2-7; unclear D gene. The V gene's germline CDR1 is DFQATT and CDR2 SNEGSKA (reference sequence). Trimming pared 4 bases from V and 1 base from J, leaving 8 bases between. CDR3 size: 12 residues. The CDR3 reads CSAKDGSYEQYF. Here the CDR3 DNA reads TGCAGTGCTAAAGACGGTTCCTACGAGCAGTACTTC.

There are a few counts of this clonotype. J is TRBJ2-1 and V is TRBV6-2 or TRBV6-3; D gene ambiguous. Trimming cost V 4 bases and J 0 bases, with 16 bases left between them. The CDR3 extends over 17 amino acids. Germline V gene lookup returns CDR1 MNHEY and CDR2 SVGEGT. The DNA for the CDR3 is TGTGCCAGCAGTTTTGTAAAGGAGAGGAGCTCCTACAATGAGCAGTTCTTC. Residues: CASSFVKERSSYNEQFF.

This sequence joins TRBV5-1 and TRBJ2-1; D is unresolved. The CDR3 totals 16 residues. From germline, CDR1 is SGHRS and CDR2 YFSETQ. V was clipped by 0 bases and J by 4 bases, with 14 bases between them. The CDR3 sequence is CASSLDTLRLYNEQFF. CDR3 coding DNA: TGCGCCAGCAGCTTGGACACCCTCCGGCTGTACAATGAGCAGTTCTTC.

This clonotype was counted a few times. The rearrangement links TRBV24-1 to TRBJ2-1; no definite D call. Trimming took off 2 bases at V and 15 bases at J, with 13 bases between the two ends. Germline V gene lookup returns CDR1 KGHDR and CDR2 SFDVKD. CDR3 length: 12 residues. CDR3 sequence: CATSDSDLMRFF. DNA for the CDR3: TGTGCCACCAGTGATTCGGACCTCATGAGGTTCTTC.

This clonotype was counted between two and nine times. The CDR3 DNA sequence: TGCGCCAGCAGCTCTGGACAGGGGGCGGGAGGCTACACCTTC. Translation gives CASSSGQGAGGYTF. The gene calls are TRBV5-1 and TRBJ1-2, with 11 bases that match TRBD1. The junction had 6 bases not matched to a gene; V was cut back by 3 bases and J by 8 bases. The CDR3 runs 14 residues. CDR1 is SGHRS, CDR2 YFSETQ, per germline.

This clonotype appeared a few times. V gene TRBV11-1 combines with J gene TRBJ2-1; D unclear. Trimming took 1 base from V and 0 from J, leaving 16 bases between them. The germline CDR1 and CDR2 sequences are SGHAT and FQDESV (reference sequence). The CDR3 spans 18 residues. The CDR3 nucleotides are TGTGCCAGCAGCTTAGAGGCGAGAGGAACCTTCTCCTACAATGAGCAGTTCTTC. Protein product: CASSLEARGTFSYNEQFF.

V is TRBV3-1 and J is TRBJ2-3; possibly TRBD2 for D (6 bases). V was pared by 3 bases and J by 2 bases, with 9 bases between. Per germline, CDR1 LGHDT and CDR2 YNNKEL (reference sequence). CDR3 length equals 14 residues. The CDR3 sequence: CASSHGLFTDTQYF. The CDR3 DNA reads as TGTGCCAGCAGCCACGGACTATTCACAGATACGCAGTATTTT.

The J gene is TRBJ2-7, the V gene TRBV7-2; the match to TRBD2 covers 10 bases. With 3 bases clipped from V and 1 base from J, the junction kept 6 bases outside the gene matches. This CDR3 is built from 16 residues. Germline V gene lookup returns CDR1 SGHTA and CDR2 FQGNSA. CDR3 nucleotide sequence: TGTGCCAGCAGCTTGAACCTAGCGGGGGTGTCCTACGAGCAGTACTTC. As protein: CASSLNLAGVSYEQYF.

This clonotype was seen a few times. The chain uses TRBV10-3 and TRBJ2-7; D possibly matches TRBD1 or TRBD2 (5 bases each). Trimming left V 4 bases short and J 0 bases short, with 13 bases between. The CDR3 has 15 amino acids. Looked up from germline, CDR1 is ENHRY and CDR2 is SYGVKD. This CDR3 reads CAISGGPRSSYEQYF. As DNA, the CDR3 is TGTGCCATCAGTGGGGGACCCAGGAGCTCCTACGAGCAGTACTTC.

V usage is TRBV6-5 and J usage is TRBJ2-7; the D is unclear. There are 14 residues in the CDR3. The V and J ends lost 0 bases and 7 bases respectively, with 13 bases between them. The V gene's germline CDR1 is MNHEY and CDR2 SVGAGI. The CDR3 coding sequence is TGTGCCAGCAGTTACTCGGGCAGGCGATGGGAGCAGTACTTC. This translates into CASSYSGRRWEQYF.

CDR3 sequence (DNA): TGTGCCATCAGTGAGTCCGGGACAGGATCCCCCAGACAGTACTTC. This gives the protein CAISESGTGSPRQYF. This chain connects TRBV10-3 to TRBJ2-7; 8 nucleotides align to TRBD1. Germline V lookup: CDR1 ENHRY, CDR2 SYGVKD. Unmatched junction bases numbered 11, after V lost 0 bases and J lost 10 bases. CDR3 length: 15 amino acids.

The sample holds a few counts of this clonotype. This sequence joins TRBV4-3 and TRBJ2-7, with 7 bases that match TRBD1. J lost 5 bases, V lost 4 bases, and 11 bases had no gene match. Per germline, CDR1 LGHNA and CDR2 YSLEER. This CDR3 is 15 amino acids long. The CDR3 reads CASSRNRGRTDEQYF. For the CDR3, the DNA is TGCGCCAGCAGCCGCAACAGGGGCCGTACCGACGAGCAGTACTTC.

This clonotype showed up just a few times. V gene TRBV5-1 combines with J gene TRBJ2-3, with 8 bases lining up with TRBD2. V dropped 0 bases and J dropped 8; count of bases not matched to a gene: 2. The germline gives CDR1 SGHRS, CDR2 YFSETQ. This CDR3 contains 13 residues. The CDR3 coding sequence is TGCGCCAGCAGCTTGGCCGGGGGGGCTACGCAGTATTTT. It specifies CASSLAGGATQYF.

The sample holds a few counts of this clonotype. V is TRBV5-1 and J is TRBJ2-7; TRBD2 matches 13 bases. Losses at the gene ends were 2 bases for V and 4 bases for J; bases not matched to a gene: 12. Germline V gives CDR1 SGHRS, CDR2 YFSETQ. This CDR3 is built from 18 residues. CDR3 amino acids: CASSLQPGTSGTLYEQYF. CDR3 bases: TGCGCCAGCAGCTTACAGCCTGGGACTAGCGGGACCCTTTACGAGCAGTACTTC.

This clonotype has more than one count but fewer than ten. This chain connects TRBV12-3 or TRBV12-4 to TRBJ2-1; D gene unclear. Trimming took off 4 bases at V and 3 bases at J, with 13 bases between the two ends. CDR3 size: 15 residues. The CDR3 sequence is CASSSPSTGYNEQFF. Written as DNA, the CDR3 is TGTGCCAGCAGTTCTCCCTCGACCGGCTACAATGAGCAGTTCTTC.